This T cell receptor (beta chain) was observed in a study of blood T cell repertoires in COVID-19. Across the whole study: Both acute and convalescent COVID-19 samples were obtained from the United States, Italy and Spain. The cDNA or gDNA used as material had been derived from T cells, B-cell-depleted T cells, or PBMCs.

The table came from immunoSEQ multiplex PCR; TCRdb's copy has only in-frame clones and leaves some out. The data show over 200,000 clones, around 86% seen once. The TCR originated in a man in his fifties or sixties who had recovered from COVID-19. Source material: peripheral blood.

The CDR3 DNA reads as TGTGCCAGCAGCTGGGGGGTGGCAACTAATGAAAAACTGTTTTTT. Protein: CASSWGVATNEKLFF. The chain carries TRBV7-9 and TRBJ1-4; TRBD1 might be the D (5 bases). Germline V CDR1 and CDR2: SEHNR, FQNEAQ (reference sequence). Trimming left V 4 bases short and J 0 bases short, with 9 bases between. This CDR3 region has 15 residues.